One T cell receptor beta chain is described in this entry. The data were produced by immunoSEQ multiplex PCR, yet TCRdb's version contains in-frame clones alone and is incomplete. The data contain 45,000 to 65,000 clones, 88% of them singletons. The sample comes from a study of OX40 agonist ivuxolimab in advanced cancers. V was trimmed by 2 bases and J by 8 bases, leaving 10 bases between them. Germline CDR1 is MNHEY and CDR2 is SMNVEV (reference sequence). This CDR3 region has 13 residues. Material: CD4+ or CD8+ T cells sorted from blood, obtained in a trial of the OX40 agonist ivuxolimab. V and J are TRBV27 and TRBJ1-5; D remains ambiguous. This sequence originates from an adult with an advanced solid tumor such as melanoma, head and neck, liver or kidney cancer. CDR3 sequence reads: CASSLDFWEPQHF. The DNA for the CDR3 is TGTGCCAGCAGTTTAGACTTCTGGGAGCCCCAGCATTTT.